A single T cell receptor (beta chain) is shown here with its context. From germline, CDR1 is MDHEN and CDR2 SYDVKM. The CDR3 consists of 14 residues. With V trimmed by 6 bases and J by 5 bases, 4 bases remained unmatched. The sample originates from a study of blood T cell repertoires in COVID-19. Recruitment covered under 25 US areas and drew participants whose ages spanned roughly 18 to 89 years. Participants' own reports of clinical history determined their cohort assignment. As originally analysed: The assay estimated nucleated cells by amplifying reference gene primers. Assay: immunoSEQ multiplex PCR; the TCRdb copy retains only in-frame clones and omits some. Clonal size and the V and J genes are those of that table, whereas D and trimming came from the DNA. The data contain hundreds of thousands of clones, 65% to 90% of them singletons.

What was sequenced was PBMCs or T cells enriched from blood (not recorded which). This sequence was found in a man between 40 and 49 years old who had recovered from COVID-19. The chain joins TRBV28 to TRBJ2-1, with 10 bases lining up with TRBD1. CDR3 loop: CASRGQGKHNEQFF. The CDR3 DNA reads TGTGCCAGCAGGGGACAGGGGAAACACAATGAGCAGTTCTTC.